This T cell receptor (beta chain) was found in a study of cytomegalovirus exposure and HLA in healthy donors. V gave up 4 bases and J gave up 5 bases, with 15 bases separating them. This CDR3 has 15 amino acids. The germline CDR1 and CDR2 sequences are SGHDT and YYEEEE. In the PCR, 60 Vbeta and 13 Jbeta primers were used. Method: immunoSEQ multiplex PCR; TCRdb's copy keeps in-frame clones and lacks some. The repertoire consists of under 80,000 clones, with about two thirds occurring once and the leading ten covering about 1.9%. This chain connects TRBV5-6 to TRBJ1-4, with D unresolved. Sequenced sample: PBMCs. This receptor was identified in a woman younger than 45 in good health and CMV-seronegative. The CDR3 here is CASSSTGLTNEKLFF. The DNA for the CDR3 is TGTGCCAGCAGCAGTACCGGACTGACAAATGAAAAACTGTTTTTT.